This TCR beta chain was sequenced during a study of sequential checkpoint blockade in melanoma. Sequenced by immunoSEQ multiplex PCR; TCRdb stores in-frame clones only, minus some. This sample yields under 9,500 clones, of which about 57% are seen a single time; less than 45% belongs to the top ten. Stated treatment: randomized to nivolumab then ipilimumab (arm A) or the reverse (arm B). V gave up 4 bases and J gave up 6 bases, with 14 bases separating them. The CDR3 is made up of 14 amino acids. In germline, CDR1 is SGDLS, CDR2 YYNGEE. Sequenced material: CD8+ T cells sorted from blood (inferred from file names), taken from a patient given nivolumab and ipilimumab in sequence. This receptor was identified in a human donor with melanoma. This chain connects TRBV9 to TRBJ2-4; D is possibly TRBD2 (6 bases). The CDR3 DNA is TGTGCCAGCAGCCAAGATCGAGCGGGAAACATTCAGTACTTC. This translates into CASSQDRAGNIQYF.